These 3 T cell receptor beta chains were sequenced from one sample in a study of siplizumab effects on memory and regulatory T cells. Produced via immunoSEQ multiplex PCR; TCRdb's table is partial and in-frame only. The sample holds almost 20,000 clones, approximately 44% seen once. Their antigens are not known. Mixed lymphocyte reaction cells were cocultured at 37°C for five to seven days. Specimen: CFSE-low (dividing) CD4+ T cells sorted from an allogeneic mixed lymphocyte reaction. The receptors originated from a human donor in good health; the cells came from an allogeneic mixed lymphocyte reaction. Some clones in this sample may be carry-over from other donors' samples.

This clone was seen a handful of times. The chain links TRBV27 to TRBJ1-1, with D unclear. This CDR3 contains 15 residues. CDR1 is MNHEY, CDR2 SMNVEV, per germline (reference sequence). V lost 2 bases and J 0 bases, leaving 10 bases between the germline ends. CDR3 loop: CASSLRQFMNTEAFF. Here the CDR3 DNA reads TGTGCCAGCAGTTTAAGGCAGTTCATGAACACTGAAGCTTTCTTT.

This chain joins TRBV10-3 and TRBJ2-2; the match to TRBD2 covers 9 bases. CDR1 and CDR2 from the germline V gene are ENHRY and SYGVKD. J lost 8 bases, V lost 5 bases, and 9 bases had no gene match. The CDR3 has 15 amino acids. DNA of the CDR3: TGTGCCATCAGTCTTCTAGCGGGATCTGGGGGGGAGCTGTTTTTT. It is translated as CAISLLAGSGGELFF.

The genes are TRBV18 and TRBJ2-3; 7 bases map to TRBD2. The CDR3 runs 16 residues. V shed 0 bases, J shed 4 bases, and the junction held 7 bases outside the gene matches. Germline-derived CDR1 and CDR2 are KGHSH and LQKENI. The CDR3 DNA sequence: TGTGCCAGCTCACCACCGGCGGGAGCGCCGGCAGATACGCAGTATTTT. It translates to CASSPPAGAPADTQYF.